A single sample is the source of the 30 T cell receptor beta chains below, sequenced in a study of a mutant IDH1 vaccine in newly diagnosed glioma. Some clones are missing from TCRdb's copy, which holds only in-frame ones; the method was immunoSEQ multiplex PCR. Of tens of thousands of clones in the sample, 83% are singletons; the top ten hold around 7.4%. This sample's time point: baseline, week 1 (first vaccination visit). As to treatment: pre-vaccination baseline after standard-of-care therapy. The specimen comprised PBMCs, sampled from a glioma patient treated with radiotherapy, temozolomide or both. The origin of the receptors is a woman between 45 and 65 years old with glioma.

This clone occurred a few times. V and J are TRBV6-1 and TRBJ1-3; perhaps TRBD1 as D (5 bases). Germline CDR1 MNHNS, CDR2 SASEGT. CDR3 length: 14 amino acids. V lost 3 bases, J lost 14 bases, and 20 bases lay in between. CDR3 sequence reads: CASSDTYQGTSVYF. As DNA, the CDR3 is TGTGCCAGCAGTGACACTTACCAGGGAACCAGCGTATATTTT.

V gene TRBV29-1 combines with J gene TRBJ1-2; D uncertain. Trimming stripped 0 bases from V and 7 bases from J, with 6 bases between. The germline CDR1 and CDR2 sequences are SQVTM and ANQGSEA. This CDR3 has 11 amino acids. Here the CDR3 reads CSVEDVVGYTF. In DNA, the CDR3 is TGCAGCGTTGAAGACGTCGTTGGCTACACCTTC. The full variable domain, its missing parts supplied by reference TRBV29-1 and TRBJ1-2, is SAVISQKPSRDICQRGTSLTIQCQVDSQVTMMFWYRQQPGQSLTLIATANQGSEATYESGFVIDKFPISRPNLTFSTLTVSNMSPEDSSIYLCSVEDVVGYTFGSGTRLTVV.

This clone came up once. The CDR3 DNA follows: TGTGCCAGCAATAAACGGATCGGGACTAGCCAAAATGAGCAGTTCTTC. The encoded protein is CASNKRIGTSQNEQFF. This chain joins TRBV2 and TRBJ2-1; 9 positions agree with TRBD2. Germline V gene data show CDR1 as SNHLY and CDR2 as FYNNEI. V lost 7 bases, J lost 7 bases, and 14 bases stayed unmatched. CDR3 length: 16 residues.

This sequence joins TRBV11-2 and TRBJ1-1; D gene unclear. V lost 3 bases to trimming and J lost 1 base, with 9 bases between them. The CDR3 covers 14 residues. In germline, CDR1 is SGHAT, CDR2 FQNNGV. The CDR3 protein is CASSFGQKNTEAFF. CDR3 nucleotide sequence: TGTGCCAGCAGCTTTGGGCAGAAGAACACTGAAGCTTTCTTT.

The sample holds one count of this clone. The chain uses TRBV23-1 and TRBJ1-5, with D hard to call. TRBV23-1 is annotated as an ORF whose role is uncertain. V lost 4 bases, J lost 0 bases, and 10 bases lay in between. The CDR3 has 15 amino acids. The CDR3 nucleotides are TGCGCCAGCAGTCGGGCGAGAGGTAGCAATCAGCCCCAGCATTTT. Translation: CASSRARGSNQPQHF.

DNA of the CDR3: TGTGCCAGTAGTATATTAGGGGCAAGAGACACCATATATTTT. Its protein is CASSILGARDTIYF. The chain joins TRBV19 to TRBJ1-3; tentatively, D is TRBD1 (5 bases). Trimming removed 2 bases at V and 8 bases at J, with 13 bases between. Germline V lookup: CDR1 LNHDA, CDR2 SQIVND (reference sequence). This CDR3 has 14 residues.

The V gene is TRBV11-2, the J gene TRBJ1-1; D is unclear. Germline CDR1 SGHAT, CDR2 FQNNGV. The V end lost 3 bases, the J end lost 4 bases, and 12 bases lay between the germline ends. The CDR3 is 14 residues long. CDR3 bases: TGTGCCAGCAGCTTCGTCCGACAAGGCACTGAAGCTTTCTTT. Its protein product is CASSFVRQGTEAFF. Based on the CDR3 plus reference TRBV11-2 and TRBJ1-1, the full variable domain is EAGVAQSPRYKIIEKRQSVAFWCNPISGHATLYWYQQILGQGPKLLIQFQNNGVVDDSQLPKDRFSAERLKGVDSTLKIQPAKLEDSAVYLCASSFVRQGTEAFFGQGTRLTVV.

The chain recombines TRBV5-4 with TRBJ2-7; 7 positions agree with TRBD1. The CDR3 is 15 amino acids. The V and J ends lost 4 bases and 0 bases, in that order; junction bases with no gene match: 7. CDR1 and CDR2 (germline): SGHNT, YYREEE (reference sequence). CDR3 protein: CASSAPGQSSYEQYF. In nucleotides, the CDR3 is TGTGCCAGCAGCGCCCCGGGACAGAGCTCCTACGAGCAGTACTTC.

This clone came up a few times. The V gene is TRBV4-2, the J gene TRBJ1-6; D remains unclear. V was shortened by 0 bases and J by 8 bases, with 17 bases between the two germline ends. Germline V lookup: CDR1 LGHNA, CDR2 YNFKEQ. The CDR3 extends over 17 amino acids. As DNA, the CDR3 is TGTGCCAGCAGCCAAGAGACGGGGTCAGGCCGCTATTCACCCCTCCACTTT. Protein sequence: CASSQETGSGRYSPLHF.

The CDR3 is CASSLGYGGNQPQHF. CDR3 sequence (DNA): TGTGCCAGCAGCTTAGGGTACGGGGGAAATCAGCCCCAGCATTTT. The chain recombines TRBV7-8 with TRBJ1-5; maybe TRBD1 (5 bases). The CDR3 is made up of 15 amino acids. Per the germline V gene, CDR1 is SGHVS and CDR2 is FQNEAQ. V lost 1 base and J lost 4, with 11 bases in between.

This clone has only a few counts. The V gene is TRBV2, the J gene TRBJ1-2; 7 nucleotides line up with TRBD1. This CDR3 contains 15 residues. V shed 6 bases and J 0 bases; nucleotides not matched to a gene: 7. Germline V lookup: CDR1 SNHLY, CDR2 FYNNEI. CDR3 sequence reads: CASRPRDRANYGYTF. In DNA form, the CDR3 reads TGTGCCAGCAGACCCCGGGACAGAGCTAACTATGGCTACACCTTC.

The gene calls are TRBV19 and TRBJ1-1, with D perhaps TRBD1 (5 bases). The CDR3 covers 13 residues. CDR1 and CDR2 (germline): LNHDA, SQIVND (reference sequence). Trimming removed 3 bases from V and 11 bases from J, with 16 bases in between. This CDR3 reads CASSILNRRSAFF. The CDR3 coding sequence is TGTGCCAGTAGTATCCTGAACAGGAGGTCGGCTTTCTTT.

V gene TRBV30 combines with J gene TRBJ1-1; 9 bases map to TRBD1. Losses at the gene ends were 0 bases for V and 1 base for J; bases not matched to a gene: 9. Germline CDR1 GTSNPN, CDR2 SVGIG (reference sequence). The CDR3 is 17 residues long. In DNA form, the CDR3 reads TGTGCCTGGAGTGTCACCCGATCGACAGGGGGGAACACTGAAGCTTTCTTT. This sequence encodes CAWSVTRSTGGNTEAFF.

CDR3 DNA sequence: TGTGCTAGTGGTTCCCGGGGCACTGAAGCTTTCTTT. Encoded protein: CASGSRGTEAFF. V gene TRBV12-5 combines with J gene TRBJ1-1; no firm D call. Trimming stripped 4 bases from V and 4 bases from J, with 7 bases between. Germline V gives CDR1 LGHNT, CDR2 FRNRAP. This CDR3 has 12 amino acids.

In its sample, this clone was seen once. The V gene is TRBV7-9, the J gene TRBJ2-2; 8 bases align to TRBD1. The CDR3 extends over 16 amino acids. Germline-derived CDR1 and CDR2 are SEHNR and FQNEAQ (reference sequence). With 5 bases clipped from V and 5 bases from J, the junction kept 10 bases outside the gene matches. For the CDR3, the DNA is TGTGCCAGCAGCGTAGACAGGGGTTCGATGACCGGGGAGCTGTTTTTT. Translated, it gives CASSVDRGSMTGELFF. The full variable domain, in which reference TRBV7-9 and TRBJ2-2 provide the parts outside the CDR3, is DTGVSQNPRHKITKRGQNVTFRCDPISEHNRLYWYRQTLGQGPEFLTYFQNEAQLEKSRLLSDRFSAERPKGSFSTLEIQRTEQGDSAMYLCASSVDRGSMTGELFFGEGSRLTVL.

This chain uses TRBV11-3 with TRBJ1-2; D is undetermined. This CDR3 has 18 residues. With 8 bases removed from V and 1 base from J, the gap between germline ends came to 26 bases. The germline V gene encodes CDR1 SGHNT and CDR2 YENEEA. The CDR3 DNA reads TGTGCCAGCTACCGAACCTCTTACGGGAGGGAACGTAACTATGGCTACACCTTC. It codes for CASYRTSYGRERNYGYTF.

The chain uses TRBV7-8 and TRBJ2-2, with no clear D. CDR1 and CDR2 (germline): SGHVS, FQNEAQ. V lost 5 bases and J 0 bases, leaving 10 bases between the germline ends. This CDR3 has 15 residues. CDR3 in DNA: TGTGCCAGCAGCCCCGCGACAACGAACACCGGGGAGCTGTTTTTT. It specifies CASSPATTNTGELFF.

The chain uses TRBV5-1 and TRBJ1-1; D may be TRBD1 (5 bases). With 3 bases removed from V and 4 bases from J, the gap between germline ends came to 13 bases. Per the germline V gene, CDR1 is SGHRS and CDR2 is YFSETQ. The CDR3 covers 14 residues. CDR3 nucleotides: TGCGCCAGCAGCTCCCAGGGAGGGGTCACTGAAGCTTTCTTT. Protein product: CASSSQGGVTEAFF.

V is TRBV27 and J is TRBJ2-5, with 10 bases matching TRBD1. The germline gives CDR1 MNHEY, CDR2 SMNVEV (reference sequence). V shed 6 bases and J 5 bases; nucleotides not matched to a gene: 6. The CDR3 has 14 residues. The CDR3 sequence: CASSKTGGEETQYF. As DNA, the CDR3 is TGTGCCAGCAGCAAGACAGGGGGCGAGGAGACCCAGTACTTC.

This chain links TRBV5-6 with TRBJ1-2; 7 bases map to TRBD1. The V segment lost 2 bases and the J segment 0 bases; nucleotides outside the gene matches: 13. The CDR3 is 18 amino acids. The germline CDR1 and CDR2 sequences are SGHDT and YYEEEE. The CDR3: CASSFRGTANSPNYGYTF. CDR3 bases: TGTGCCAGCAGCTTTAGGGGGACAGCTAATTCTCCTAACTATGGCTACACCTTC.

This clone turned up a few times. This chain links TRBV27 with TRBJ1-4; 7 bases agree with TRBD1. CDR1 is MNHEY and CDR2 is SMNVEV in the germline V gene (reference sequence). The CDR3 extends over 16 amino acids. The junction had 5 bases not matched to a gene; V was cut back by 4 bases and J by 0 bases. The CDR3: CASSSNQGATNEKLFF. The CDR3 DNA reads as TGTGCCAGCAGTTCGAACCAGGGGGCAACTAATGAAAAACTGTTTTTT.

The chain combines TRBV6-1 with TRBJ2-7, with D perhaps matching TRBD2 (6 bases). Germline CDR1 MNHNS, CDR2 SASEGT. This CDR3 is 13 amino acids long. V was shortened by 6 bases and J by 3 bases, with 12 bases between the two germline ends. The CDR3 DNA reads as TGTGCCAGCAGGTTACTGGAGGGCTACGAGCAGTACTTC. Translation: CASRLLEGYEQYF.

The V and J genes are TRBV6-1 and TRBJ1-5, with 7 bases identical to TRBD1. With 6 bases clipped from V and 12 bases from J, the junction kept 17 bases outside the gene matches. CDR3 size: 15 residues. Germline V gene data show CDR1 as MNHNS and CDR2 as SASEGT. DNA for the CDR3: TGTGCCAGCAGGGACCGGGACAGTAAAAATCGGGTCCAGCATTTT. This codes for CASRDRDSKNRVQHF.

The J gene is TRBJ2-3, the V gene TRBV5-1; no reliable D call. V lost 4 bases to trimming and J lost 3 bases, with 3 bases between them. The CDR3 sequence is 11 residues long. Looked up from germline, CDR1 is SGHRS and CDR2 is YFSETQ. CDR3 loop: CASSRTDTQYF. The CDR3 bases are TGCGCCAGCAGCCGGACAGATACGCAGTATTTT.

The chain joins TRBV9 to TRBJ1-6; 8 bases map to TRBD1. Germline CDR1 is SGDLS and CDR2 is YYNGEE. V lost 0 bases to trimming and J lost 8 bases; unmatched junction nucleotides: 10. The CDR3 runs 17 residues. CDR3 region: CASSVEGGQGADSPLHF. The CDR3 bases are TGTGCCAGCAGCGTAGAGGGTGGGCAGGGGGCCGATTCACCCCTCCACTTT.

The CDR3 DNA sequence: TGCAGCGTTAACAAGGCGTTTTTGACAGGGGGCGAAGGCTACACCTTC. Its protein product is CSVNKAFLTGGEGYTF. The chain employs TRBV29-1 and TRBJ1-2, with TRBD1 matching over 10 bases. CDR3 length: 16 residues. In germline, CDR1 is SQVTM, CDR2 ANQGSEA. V trimming: 5 bases; J trimming: 8 bases; junction bases outside the gene matches: 17.

This clone was seen once. The chain combines TRBV19 with TRBJ2-3, with D maybe TRBD2 (7 bases). The V gene lost 3 bases and the J gene lost 4 bases, with 11 bases spanning the gap. CDR3 length equals 14 residues. In germline, CDR1 is LNHDA, CDR2 SQIVND (reference sequence). For the CDR3, the DNA is TGTGCCAGTAGTATTAGGGGGGGCGCAGATACGCAGTATTTT. Protein sequence: CASSIRGGADTQYF.

V gene TRBV6-6 combines with J gene TRBJ1-5; 9 bases match TRBD1. V shed 6 bases and J 1 base; nucleotides not matched to a gene: 7. The CDR3 contains 16 residues. Germline loops: CDR1 MNHNY, CDR2 SVGAGI (reference sequence). This chain's CDR3 is CASRQQGARSNQPQHF. In nucleotides, the CDR3 is TGTGCCAGCAGACAACAGGGGGCGCGAAGCAATCAGCCCCAGCATTTT.

On this clone: The junction shows a germline mismatch at one end, possibly a read error. The gene calls are TRBV10-3 and TRBJ1-6, with D tentatively TRBD1 (5 bases). This CDR3 comprises 14 residues. CDR1 is ENHRY and CDR2 is SYGVKD in the germline V gene. The DNA of the CDR3 is TGTGCCATCAAAGGGGACTCCAATAATTCACCCCTCCACTTT. It codes for CAIKGDSNNSPLHF.

A single count supports this clone. The rearrangement links TRBV6-1 to TRBJ1-2; 8 positions agree with TRBD1. The CDR3 totals 14 residues. V shed 6 bases and J 5 bases; nucleotides not matched to a gene: 8. Germline loops: CDR1 MNHNS, CDR2 SASEGT. DNA of the CDR3: TGTGCCAGCAGCGGGCAGGGGGCTTCATATGGCTACACCTTC. Protein: CASSGQGASYGYTF.